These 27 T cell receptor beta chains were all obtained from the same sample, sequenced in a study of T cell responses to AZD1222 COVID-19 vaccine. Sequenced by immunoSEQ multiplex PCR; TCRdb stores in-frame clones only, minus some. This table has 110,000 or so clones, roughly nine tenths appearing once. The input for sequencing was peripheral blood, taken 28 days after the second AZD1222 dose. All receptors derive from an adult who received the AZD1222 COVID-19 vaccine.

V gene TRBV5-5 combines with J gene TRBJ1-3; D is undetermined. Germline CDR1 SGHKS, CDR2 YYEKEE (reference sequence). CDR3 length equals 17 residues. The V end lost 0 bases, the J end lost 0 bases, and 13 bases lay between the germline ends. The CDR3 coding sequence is TGTGCCAGCAGCTTGGCGATGAGGCGAAACTCTGGAAACACCATATATTTT. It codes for CASSLAMRRNSGNTIYF.

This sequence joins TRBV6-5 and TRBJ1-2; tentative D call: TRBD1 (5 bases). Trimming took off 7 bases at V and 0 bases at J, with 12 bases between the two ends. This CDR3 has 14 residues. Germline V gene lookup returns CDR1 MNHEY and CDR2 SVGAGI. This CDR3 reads CASTRDGANYGYTF. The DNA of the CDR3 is TGTGCCAGCACCCGGGACGGAGCTAACTATGGCTACACCTTC.

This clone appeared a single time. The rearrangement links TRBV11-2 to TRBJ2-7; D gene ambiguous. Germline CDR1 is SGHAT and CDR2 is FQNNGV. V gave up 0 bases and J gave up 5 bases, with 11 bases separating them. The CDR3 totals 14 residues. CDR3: CASSLDYPYNEQYF. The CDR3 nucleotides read TGTGCCAGCAGCTTAGACTACCCCTACAACGAGCAGTACTTC.

The CDR3, as DNA: TGTGCCAGCAGCTTGGCCGGAGGACAGTTTGGTCTCCTCCACTTT. Protein: CASSLAGGQFGLLHF. The chain has TRBV5-5 and TRBJ1-6; tentatively, D is TRBD1 (6 bases). CDR3 length: 15 amino acids. Trimming removed 0 bases at V and 15 bases at J, with 19 bases between. CDR1 and CDR2 from the germline V gene are SGHKS and YYEKEE (reference sequence).

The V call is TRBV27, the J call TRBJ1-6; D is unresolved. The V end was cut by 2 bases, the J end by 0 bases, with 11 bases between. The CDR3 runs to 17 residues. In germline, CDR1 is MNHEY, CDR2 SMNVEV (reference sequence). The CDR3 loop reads CASSLRGVSSYNSPLHF. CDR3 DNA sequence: TGTGCCAGCAGTTTACGAGGCGTGAGCTCCTATAATTCACCCCTCCACTTT.

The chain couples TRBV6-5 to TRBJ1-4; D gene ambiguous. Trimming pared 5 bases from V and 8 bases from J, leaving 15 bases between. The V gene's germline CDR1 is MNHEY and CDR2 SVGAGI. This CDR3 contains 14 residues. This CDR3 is CASSRIGGLEKLFF. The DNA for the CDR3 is TGTGCCAGCAGTAGAATCGGAGGCCTAGAAAAACTGTTTTTT.

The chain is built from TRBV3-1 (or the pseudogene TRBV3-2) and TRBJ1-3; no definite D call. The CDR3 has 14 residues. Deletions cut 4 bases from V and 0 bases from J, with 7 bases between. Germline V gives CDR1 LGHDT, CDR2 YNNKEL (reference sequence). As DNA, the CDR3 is TGTGCCAGCAGCCTCCTGAACTCTGGAAACACCATATATTTT. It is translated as CASSLLNSGNTIYF.

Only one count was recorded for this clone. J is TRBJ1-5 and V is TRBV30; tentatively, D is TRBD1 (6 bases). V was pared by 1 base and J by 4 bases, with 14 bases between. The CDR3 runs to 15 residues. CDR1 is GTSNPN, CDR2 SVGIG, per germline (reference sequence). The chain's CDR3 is CAWSGGGGLNQPQHF. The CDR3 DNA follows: TGTGCCTGGAGTGGCGGGGGCGGTCTAAATCAGCCCCAGCATTTT.

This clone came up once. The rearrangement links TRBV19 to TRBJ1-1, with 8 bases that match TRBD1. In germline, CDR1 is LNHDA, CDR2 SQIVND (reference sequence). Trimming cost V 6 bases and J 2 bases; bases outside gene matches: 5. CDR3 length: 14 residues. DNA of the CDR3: TGTGCCAGTAGACCGGGACAGGCAAACACTGAAGCTTTCTTT. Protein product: CASRPGQANTEAFF.

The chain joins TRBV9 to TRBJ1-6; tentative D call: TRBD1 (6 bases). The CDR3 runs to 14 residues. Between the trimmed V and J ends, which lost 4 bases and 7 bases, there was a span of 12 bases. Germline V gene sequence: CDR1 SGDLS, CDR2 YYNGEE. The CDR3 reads CASSTRTENSPLHF. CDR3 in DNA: TGTGCCAGCAGCACACGGACAGAGAATTCACCCCTCCACTTT.

CDR3 sequence: CASSPKDLRGTGELFF. DNA of the CDR3: TGTGCCAGCTCACCAAAAGACCTCCGGGGCACCGGGGAGCTGTTTTTT. The rearrangement links TRBV18 to TRBJ2-2; TRBD2 might be the D (5 bases). Looked up from germline, CDR1 is KGHSH and CDR2 is LQKENI. The CDR3 has 16 residues. Trimming cost V 2 bases and J 4 bases, with 14 bases left between them.

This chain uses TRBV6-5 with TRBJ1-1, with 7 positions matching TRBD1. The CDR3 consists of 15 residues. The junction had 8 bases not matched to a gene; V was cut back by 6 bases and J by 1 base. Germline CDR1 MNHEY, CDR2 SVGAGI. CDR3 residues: CASSRGDRKNTEAFF. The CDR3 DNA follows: TGTGCCAGCAGCCGGGGGGACAGAAAGAACACTGAAGCTTTCTTT.

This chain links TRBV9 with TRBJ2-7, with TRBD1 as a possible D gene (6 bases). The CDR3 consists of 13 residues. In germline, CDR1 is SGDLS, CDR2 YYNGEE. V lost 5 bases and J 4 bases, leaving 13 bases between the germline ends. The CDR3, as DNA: TGTGCCAGCAGTTGGGGGACACCTTACGAGCAGTACTTC. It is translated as CASSWGTPYEQYF.

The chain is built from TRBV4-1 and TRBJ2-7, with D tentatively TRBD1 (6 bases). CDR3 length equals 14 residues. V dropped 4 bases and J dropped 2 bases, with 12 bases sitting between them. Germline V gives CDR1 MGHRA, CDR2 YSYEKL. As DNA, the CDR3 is TGCGCCAGCAGCCGACAGACAGGTACCTACGAGCAGTACTTC. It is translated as CASSRQTGTYEQYF.

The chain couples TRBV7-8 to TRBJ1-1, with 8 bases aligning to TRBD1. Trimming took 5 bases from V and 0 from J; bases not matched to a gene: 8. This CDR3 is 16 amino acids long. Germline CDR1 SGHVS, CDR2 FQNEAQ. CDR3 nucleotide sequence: TGTGCCAGCAGCCCCCGGACAGGGCCCATGAACACTGAAGCTTTCTTT. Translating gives CASSPRTGPMNTEAFF.

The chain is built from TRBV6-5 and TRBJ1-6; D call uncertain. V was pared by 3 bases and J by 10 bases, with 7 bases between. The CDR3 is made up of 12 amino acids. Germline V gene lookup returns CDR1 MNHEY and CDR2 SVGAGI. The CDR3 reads CASSYRSSPLHF. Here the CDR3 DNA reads TGTGCCAGCAGTTATAGAAGCTCACCCCTCCACTTT.

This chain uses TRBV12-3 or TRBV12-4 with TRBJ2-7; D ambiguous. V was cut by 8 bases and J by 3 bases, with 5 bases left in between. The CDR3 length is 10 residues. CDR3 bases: TGTGCCAGCGGAAACTACGAGCAGTACTTC. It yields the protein CASGNYEQYF.

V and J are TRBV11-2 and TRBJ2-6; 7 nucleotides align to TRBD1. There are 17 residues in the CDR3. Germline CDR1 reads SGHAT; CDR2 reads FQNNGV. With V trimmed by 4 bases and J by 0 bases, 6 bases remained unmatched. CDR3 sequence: CASSSTGTSSGANVLTF. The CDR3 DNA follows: TGTGCCAGCAGCTCGACAGGGACCTCCTCTGGGGCCAACGTCCTGACTTTC.

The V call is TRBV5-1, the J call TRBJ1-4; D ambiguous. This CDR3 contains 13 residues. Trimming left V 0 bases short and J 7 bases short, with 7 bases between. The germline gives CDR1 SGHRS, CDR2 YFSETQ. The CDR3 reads CASSLALSEKLFF. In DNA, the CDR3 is TGCGCCAGCAGCTTGGCTCTGAGTGAAAAACTGTTTTTT.

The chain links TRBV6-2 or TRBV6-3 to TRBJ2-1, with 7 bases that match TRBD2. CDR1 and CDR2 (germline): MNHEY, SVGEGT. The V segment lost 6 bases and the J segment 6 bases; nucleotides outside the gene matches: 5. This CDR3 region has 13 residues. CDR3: CASSLGGVNEQFF. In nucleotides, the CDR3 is TGTGCCAGCAGCCTGGGGGGGGTCAATGAGCAGTTCTTC.

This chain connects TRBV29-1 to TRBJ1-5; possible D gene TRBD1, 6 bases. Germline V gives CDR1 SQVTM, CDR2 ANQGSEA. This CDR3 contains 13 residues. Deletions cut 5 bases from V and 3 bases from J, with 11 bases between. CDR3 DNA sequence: TGCAGCGTTAGGGACAACTTCAATCAGCCCCAGCATTTT. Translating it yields CSVRDNFNQPQHF.

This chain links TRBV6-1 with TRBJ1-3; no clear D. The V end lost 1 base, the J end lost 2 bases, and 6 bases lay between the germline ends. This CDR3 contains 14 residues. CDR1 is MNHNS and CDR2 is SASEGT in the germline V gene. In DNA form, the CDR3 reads TGTGCCAGCAGTGAAGGATGGCCTGGAAACACCATATATTTT. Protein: CASSEGWPGNTIYF.

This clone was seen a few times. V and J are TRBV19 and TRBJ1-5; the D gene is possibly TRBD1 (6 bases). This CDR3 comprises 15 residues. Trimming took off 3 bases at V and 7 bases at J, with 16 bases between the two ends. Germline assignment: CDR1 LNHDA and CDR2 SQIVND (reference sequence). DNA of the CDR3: TGTGCCAGTAGTATCTTTTCGGAAGGGGGGCAGCCCCAGCATTTT. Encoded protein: CASSIFSEGGQPQHF.

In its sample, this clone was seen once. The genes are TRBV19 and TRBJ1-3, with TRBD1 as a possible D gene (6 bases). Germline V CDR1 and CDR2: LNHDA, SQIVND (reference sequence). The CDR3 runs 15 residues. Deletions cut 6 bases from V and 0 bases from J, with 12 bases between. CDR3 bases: TGTGCCAGTAGGCCGGGACACTCCTCTGGAAACACCATATATTTT. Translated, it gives CASRPGHSSGNTIYF.

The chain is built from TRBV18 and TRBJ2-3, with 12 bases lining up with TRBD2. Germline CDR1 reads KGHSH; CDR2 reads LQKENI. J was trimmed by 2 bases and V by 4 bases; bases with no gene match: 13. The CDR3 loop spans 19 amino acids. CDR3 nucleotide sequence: TGTGCCAGCTCACATGAATTAACTAGCGGGGGGCCAGACACAGATACGCAGTATTTT. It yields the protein CASSHELTSGGPDTDTQYF.

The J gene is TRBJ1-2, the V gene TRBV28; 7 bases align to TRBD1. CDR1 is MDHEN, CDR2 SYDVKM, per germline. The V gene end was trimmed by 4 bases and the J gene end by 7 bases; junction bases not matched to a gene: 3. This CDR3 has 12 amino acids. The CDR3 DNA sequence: TGTGCCAGCAGTTCGCGGACAGGTGGCTACACCTTC. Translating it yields CASSSRTGGYTF.

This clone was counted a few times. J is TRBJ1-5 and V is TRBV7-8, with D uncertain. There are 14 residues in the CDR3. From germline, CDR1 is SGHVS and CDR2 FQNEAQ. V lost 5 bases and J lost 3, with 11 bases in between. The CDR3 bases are TGTGCCAGCAGCCCCGTTCGGTCCAATCAGCCCCAGCATTTT. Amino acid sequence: CASSPVRSNQPQHF.